The clone carrying this T cell receptor beta chain was found once. The data originate from a study of shared clonotypes between healthy human individuals. The V gene end was trimmed by 5 bases and the J gene end by 3 bases; junction bases not matched to a gene: 10. The germline V gene has CDR1 MNHEY and CDR2 SMNVEV (reference sequence). The CDR3 is 15 residues long. Measured with immunoSEQ multiplex PCR; TCRdb has only the in-frame clones, and not every one. The table lists about 2,200,000 clones, 93% of them singletons, with 1.5% to 2% in the top ten. Terminally differentiated effector memory CD45RA+ cells were left out of the naive CD8 fraction, which was CD45RO-negative and positively selected for CCR7.

Sequenced input: naive CD8+ T cells from PBMCs. The chain is built from TRBV27 and TRBJ2-7; 7 bases are a match to TRBD1. This receptor was taken from a man in his late teens or twenties in good health. Some clones in this sample may be carry-over from other donors' samples. The CDR3 bases are TGTGCCAGCAGTATCACAGGGGCATCCGGCTACGAGCAGTACTTC. Translated: CASSITGASGYEQYF.